Listed here is a single T cell receptor (beta chain). Both 60 Vbeta primers and 13 Jbeta primers went into the PCR. The repertoire was sequenced with immunoSEQ multiplex PCR; TCRdb's copy has only in-frame clones and lacks some. Among roughly 190,000 clones listed, roughly 80% were seen once. The sample belongs to a study of cytomegalovirus exposure and HLA in healthy donors. V lost 5 bases to trimming and J lost 5 bases, with 19 bases between them. CDR3 length: 16 residues. Germline CDR1 is LNHDA and CDR2 is SQIVND (reference sequence). Sequenced sample: PBMCs. The chain is built from TRBV19 and TRBJ1-5; D is uncertain. This sequence originates from a man between 35 and 55 years old in good health and CMV-seropositive. CDR3 sequence reads: CASSDIGGLKYQPQHF. As DNA, the CDR3 is TGTGCCAGTAGTGACATAGGAGGCCTAAAATATCAGCCCCAGCATTTT.